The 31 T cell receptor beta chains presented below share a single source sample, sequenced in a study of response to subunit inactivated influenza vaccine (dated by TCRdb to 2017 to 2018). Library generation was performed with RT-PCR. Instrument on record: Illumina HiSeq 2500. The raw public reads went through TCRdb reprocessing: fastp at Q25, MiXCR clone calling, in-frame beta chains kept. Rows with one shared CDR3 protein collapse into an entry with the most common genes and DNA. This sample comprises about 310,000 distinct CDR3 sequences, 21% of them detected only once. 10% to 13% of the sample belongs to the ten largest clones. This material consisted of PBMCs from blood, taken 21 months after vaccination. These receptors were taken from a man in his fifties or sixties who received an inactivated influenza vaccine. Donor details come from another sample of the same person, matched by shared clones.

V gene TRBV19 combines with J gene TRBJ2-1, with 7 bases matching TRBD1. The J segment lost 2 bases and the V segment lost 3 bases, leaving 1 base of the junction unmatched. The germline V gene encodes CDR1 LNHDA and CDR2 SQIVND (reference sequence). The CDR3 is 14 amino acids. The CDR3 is CASSIGTAYNEQFF. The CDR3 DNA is TGTGCCAGTAGTATCGGGACAGCCTACAATGAGCAGTTCTTC.

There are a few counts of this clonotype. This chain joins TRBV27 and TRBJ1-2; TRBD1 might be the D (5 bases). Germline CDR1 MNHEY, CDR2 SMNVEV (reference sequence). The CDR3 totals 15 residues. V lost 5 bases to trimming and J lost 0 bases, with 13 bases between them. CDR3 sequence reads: CASSHTGRANYGYTF. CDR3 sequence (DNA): TGTGCCAGCAGTCATACGGGACGCGCTAACTATGGCTACACCTTC.

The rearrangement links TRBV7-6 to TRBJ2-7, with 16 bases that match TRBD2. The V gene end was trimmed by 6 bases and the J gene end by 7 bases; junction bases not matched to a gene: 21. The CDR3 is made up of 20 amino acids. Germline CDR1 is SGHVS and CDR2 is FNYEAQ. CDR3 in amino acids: CASSPLPGLAGGPSSGEQYF. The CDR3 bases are TGTGCCAGCAGTCCTCTTCCGGGACTAGCGGGAGGGCCCTCATCCGGGGAGCAGTACTTC.

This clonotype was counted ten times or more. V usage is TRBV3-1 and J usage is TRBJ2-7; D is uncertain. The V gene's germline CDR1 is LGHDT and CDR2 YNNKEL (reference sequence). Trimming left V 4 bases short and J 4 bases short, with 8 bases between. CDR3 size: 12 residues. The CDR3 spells CASSRLNYEQYF. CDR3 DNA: TGTGCCAGCAGCCGATTAAATTACGAGCAGTACTTC.

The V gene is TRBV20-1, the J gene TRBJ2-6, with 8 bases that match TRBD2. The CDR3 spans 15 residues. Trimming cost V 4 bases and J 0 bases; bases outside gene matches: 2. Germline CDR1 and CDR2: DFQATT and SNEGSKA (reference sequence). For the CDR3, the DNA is TGCAGTGCTAATGCGGGGGGCTCTGGGGCCAACGTCCTGACTTTC. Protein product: CSANAGGSGANVLTF.

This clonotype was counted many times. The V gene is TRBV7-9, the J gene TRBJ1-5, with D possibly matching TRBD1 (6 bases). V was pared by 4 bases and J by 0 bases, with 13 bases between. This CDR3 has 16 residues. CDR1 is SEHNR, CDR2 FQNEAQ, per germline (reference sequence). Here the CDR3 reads CASSSQGGNSNQPQHF. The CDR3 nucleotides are TGTGCCAGCAGCTCTCAAGGGGGTAATAGCAATCAGCCCCAGCATTTT.

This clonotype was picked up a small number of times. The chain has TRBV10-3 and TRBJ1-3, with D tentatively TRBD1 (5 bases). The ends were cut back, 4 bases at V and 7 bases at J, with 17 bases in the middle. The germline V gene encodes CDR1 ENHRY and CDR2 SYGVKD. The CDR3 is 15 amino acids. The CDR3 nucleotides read TGTGCCATCAGTGTAGGTCAGGGCGATCGGAACACCATATATTTT. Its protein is CAISVGQGDRNTIYF.

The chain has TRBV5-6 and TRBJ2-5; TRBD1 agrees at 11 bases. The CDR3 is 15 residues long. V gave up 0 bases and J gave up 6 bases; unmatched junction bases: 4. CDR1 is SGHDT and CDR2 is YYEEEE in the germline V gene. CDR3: CASSLGTGGLKTQYF. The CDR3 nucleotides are TGTGCCAGCAGCTTGGGGACAGGGGGCTTGAAGACCCAGTACTTC.

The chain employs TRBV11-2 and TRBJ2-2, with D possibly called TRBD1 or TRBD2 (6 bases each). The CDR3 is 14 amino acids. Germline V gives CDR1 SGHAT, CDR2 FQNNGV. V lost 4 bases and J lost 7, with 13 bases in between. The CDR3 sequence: CASSYYRDFGELFF. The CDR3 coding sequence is TGTGCCAGCAGCTATTACAGGGACTTCGGGGAGCTGTTTTTT.

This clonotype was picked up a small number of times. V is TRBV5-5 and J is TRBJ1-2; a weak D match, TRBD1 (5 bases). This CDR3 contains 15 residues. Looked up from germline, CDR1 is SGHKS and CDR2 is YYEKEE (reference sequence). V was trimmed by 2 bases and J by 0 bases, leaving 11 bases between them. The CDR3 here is CASSLGHGTNYGYTF. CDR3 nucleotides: TGTGCCAGCAGCTTAGGACACGGGACTAACTATGGCTACACCTTC.

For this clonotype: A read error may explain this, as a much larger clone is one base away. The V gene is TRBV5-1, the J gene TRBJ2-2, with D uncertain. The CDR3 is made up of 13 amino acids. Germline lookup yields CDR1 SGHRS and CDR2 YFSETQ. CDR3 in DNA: TGCACCAGCAGCCCCGATAGTACCGGGGAGCTGTTTTTT. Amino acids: CTSSPDSTGELFF.

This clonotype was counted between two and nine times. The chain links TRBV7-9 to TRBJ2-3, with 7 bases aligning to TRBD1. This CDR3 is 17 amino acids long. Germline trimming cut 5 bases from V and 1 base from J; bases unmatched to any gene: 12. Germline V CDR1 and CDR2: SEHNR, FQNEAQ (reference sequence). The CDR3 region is CASSPGVGTAGTDTQYF. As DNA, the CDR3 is TGTGCCAGCAGCCCCGGTGTCGGGACAGCCGGCACAGATACGCAGTATTTT.

CDR3 residues: CASSLLAGLYEQYF. CDR3 bases: TGTGCCAGCAGCTTACTAGCGGGGCTATACGAGCAGTACTTC. The rearrangement joins TRBV7-2 to TRBJ2-7, with TRBD2 matching 9 bases. Trimming took 2 bases from V and 4 from J; bases not matched to a gene: 3. CDR3 length: 14 residues. Per the germline V gene, CDR1 is SGHTA and CDR2 is FQGNSA.

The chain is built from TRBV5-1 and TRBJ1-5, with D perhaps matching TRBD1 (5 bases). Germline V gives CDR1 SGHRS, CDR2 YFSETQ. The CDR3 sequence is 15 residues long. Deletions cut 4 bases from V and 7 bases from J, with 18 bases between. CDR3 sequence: CASSMGTTVGQPQHF. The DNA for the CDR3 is TGCGCCAGCAGCATGGGTACGACAGTAGGGCAGCCCCAGCATTTT.

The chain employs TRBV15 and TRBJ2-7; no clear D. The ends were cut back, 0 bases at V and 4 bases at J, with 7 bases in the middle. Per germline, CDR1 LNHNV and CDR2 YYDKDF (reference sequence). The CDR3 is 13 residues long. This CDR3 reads CATSREVGYEQYF. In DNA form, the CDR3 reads TGTGCCACCAGCAGAGAAGTAGGTTACGAGCAGTACTTC.

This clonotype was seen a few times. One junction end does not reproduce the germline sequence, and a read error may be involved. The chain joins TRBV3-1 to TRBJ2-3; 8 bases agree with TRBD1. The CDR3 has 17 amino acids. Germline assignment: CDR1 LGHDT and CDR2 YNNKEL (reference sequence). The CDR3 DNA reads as TGTGCCAGCAGTCAAGGACCCCCCCGGACAGGGACAGATACGCAGTATTTT. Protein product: CASSQGPPRTGTDTQYF.

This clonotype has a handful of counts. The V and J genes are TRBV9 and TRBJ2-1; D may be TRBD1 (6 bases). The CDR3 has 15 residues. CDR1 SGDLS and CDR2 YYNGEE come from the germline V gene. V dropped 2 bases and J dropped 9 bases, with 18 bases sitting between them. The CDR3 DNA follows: TGTGCCAGCAGCGTCAACTCCGGACAGACTTTTGAGCAGTTCTTC. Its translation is CASSVNSGQTFEQFF.

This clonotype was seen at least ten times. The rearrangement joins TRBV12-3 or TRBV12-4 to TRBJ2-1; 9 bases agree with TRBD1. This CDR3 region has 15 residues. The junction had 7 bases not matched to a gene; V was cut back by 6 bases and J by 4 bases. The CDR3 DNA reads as TGTGCCAGCAGCCCCGGACAGGGGTCATACAATGAGCAGTTCTTC. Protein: CASSPGQGSYNEQFF.

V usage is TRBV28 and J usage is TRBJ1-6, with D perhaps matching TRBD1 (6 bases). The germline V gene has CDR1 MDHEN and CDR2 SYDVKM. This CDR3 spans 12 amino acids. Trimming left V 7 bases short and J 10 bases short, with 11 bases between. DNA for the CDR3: TGTGCCAGCAAACAGGGTAGCTCACCCCTCCACTTT. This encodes CASKQGSSPLHF.

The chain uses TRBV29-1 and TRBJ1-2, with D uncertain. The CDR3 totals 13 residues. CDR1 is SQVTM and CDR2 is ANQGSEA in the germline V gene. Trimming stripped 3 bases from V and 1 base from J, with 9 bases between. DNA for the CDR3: TGCAGCGTTGACCCCCAGGTTAACTATGGCTACACCTTC. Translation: CSVDPQVNYGYTF.

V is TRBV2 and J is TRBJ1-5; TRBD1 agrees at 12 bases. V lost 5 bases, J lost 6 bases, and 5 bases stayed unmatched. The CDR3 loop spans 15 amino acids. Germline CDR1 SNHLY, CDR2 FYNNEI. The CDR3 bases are TGTGCCAGCAGTTGGGACAGGGGGCAGGGTCAGCCCCAGCATTTT. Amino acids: CASSWDRGQGQPQHF.

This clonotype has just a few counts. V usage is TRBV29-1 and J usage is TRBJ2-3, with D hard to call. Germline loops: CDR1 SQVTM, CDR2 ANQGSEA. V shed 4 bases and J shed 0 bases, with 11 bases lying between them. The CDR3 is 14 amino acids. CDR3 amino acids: CSVARKSSTDTQYF. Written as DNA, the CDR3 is TGCAGCGTTGCCCGGAAGTCTAGCACAGATACGCAGTATTTT.

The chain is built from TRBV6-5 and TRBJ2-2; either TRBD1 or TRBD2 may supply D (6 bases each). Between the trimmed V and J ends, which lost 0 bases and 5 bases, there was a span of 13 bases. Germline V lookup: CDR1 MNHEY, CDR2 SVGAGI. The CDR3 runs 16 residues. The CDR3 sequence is CASSYSSGGVTGELFF. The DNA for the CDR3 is TGTGCCAGCAGTTACTCGTCCGGGGGCGTAACCGGGGAGCTGTTTTTT.

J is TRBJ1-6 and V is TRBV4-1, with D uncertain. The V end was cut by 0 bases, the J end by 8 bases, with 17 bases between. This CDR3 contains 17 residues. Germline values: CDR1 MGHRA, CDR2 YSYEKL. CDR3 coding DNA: TGCGCCAGCAGCCAAGAGGTAGACGGTTTAGAGTATTCACCCCTCCACTTT. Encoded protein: CASSQEVDGLEYSPLHF.

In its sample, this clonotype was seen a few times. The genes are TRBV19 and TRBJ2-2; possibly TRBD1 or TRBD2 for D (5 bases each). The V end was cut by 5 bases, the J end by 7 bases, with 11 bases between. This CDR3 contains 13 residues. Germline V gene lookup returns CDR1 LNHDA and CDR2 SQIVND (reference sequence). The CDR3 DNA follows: TGTGCCAGTAGTGAGAGGGGATTCGGGGAGCTGTTTTTT. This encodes CASSERGFGELFF.

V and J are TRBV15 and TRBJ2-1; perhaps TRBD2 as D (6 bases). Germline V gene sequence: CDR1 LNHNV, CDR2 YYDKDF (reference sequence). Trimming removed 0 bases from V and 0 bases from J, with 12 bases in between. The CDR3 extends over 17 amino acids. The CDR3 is CATSRDLGTYSYNEQFF. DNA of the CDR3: TGTGCCACCAGCAGAGATTTGGGGACTTACTCCTACAATGAGCAGTTCTTC.

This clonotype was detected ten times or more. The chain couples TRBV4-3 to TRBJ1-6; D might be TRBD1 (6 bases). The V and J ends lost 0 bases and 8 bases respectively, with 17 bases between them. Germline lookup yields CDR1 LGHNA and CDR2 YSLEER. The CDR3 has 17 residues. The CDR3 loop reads CASSQDPLGGWDSPLHF. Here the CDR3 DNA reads TGCGCCAGCAGCCAAGATCCTTTAGGGGGATGGGATTCACCCCTCCACTTT.

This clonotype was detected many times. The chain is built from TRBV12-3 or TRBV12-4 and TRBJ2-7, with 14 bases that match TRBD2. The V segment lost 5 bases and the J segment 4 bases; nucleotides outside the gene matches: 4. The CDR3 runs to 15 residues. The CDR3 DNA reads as TGTGCCAGCAGTCCGGGACTAGCGGGAGTTTACGAGCAGTACTTC. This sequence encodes CASSPGLAGVYEQYF.

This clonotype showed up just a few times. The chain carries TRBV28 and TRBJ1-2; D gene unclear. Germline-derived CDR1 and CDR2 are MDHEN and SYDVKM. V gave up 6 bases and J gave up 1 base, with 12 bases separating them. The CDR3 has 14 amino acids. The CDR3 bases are TGTGCCAGCAGCCGAATATGGGGTAACTATGGCTACACCTTC. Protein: CASSRIWGNYGYTF.

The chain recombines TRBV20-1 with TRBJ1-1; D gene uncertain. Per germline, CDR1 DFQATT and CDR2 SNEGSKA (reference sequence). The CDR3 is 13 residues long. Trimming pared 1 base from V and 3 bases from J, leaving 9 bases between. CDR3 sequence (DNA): TGCAGTGCTAGAGGGGGATGGGACACTGAAGCTTTCTTT. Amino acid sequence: CSARGGWDTEAFF.

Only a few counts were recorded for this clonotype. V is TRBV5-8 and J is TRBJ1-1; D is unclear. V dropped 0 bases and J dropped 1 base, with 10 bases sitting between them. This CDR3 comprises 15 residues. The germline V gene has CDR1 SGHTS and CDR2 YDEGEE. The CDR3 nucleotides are TGTGCCAGCAGCTTGGGAATAGGGCGGAACACTGAAGCTTTCTTT. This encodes CASSLGIGRNTEAFF.